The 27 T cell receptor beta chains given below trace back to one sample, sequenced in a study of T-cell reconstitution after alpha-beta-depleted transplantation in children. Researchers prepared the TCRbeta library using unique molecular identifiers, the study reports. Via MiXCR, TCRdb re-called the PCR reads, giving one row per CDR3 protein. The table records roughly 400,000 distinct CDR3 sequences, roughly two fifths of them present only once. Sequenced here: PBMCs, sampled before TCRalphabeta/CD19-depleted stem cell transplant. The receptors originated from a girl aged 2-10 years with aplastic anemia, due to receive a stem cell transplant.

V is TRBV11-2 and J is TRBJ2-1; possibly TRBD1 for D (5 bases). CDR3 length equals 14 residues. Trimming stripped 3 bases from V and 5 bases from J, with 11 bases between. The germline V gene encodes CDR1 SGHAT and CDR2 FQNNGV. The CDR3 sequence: CASSFQGRNNEQFF. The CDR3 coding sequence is TGTGCCAGCAGCTTCCAGGGAAGGAACAATGAGCAGTTCTTC.

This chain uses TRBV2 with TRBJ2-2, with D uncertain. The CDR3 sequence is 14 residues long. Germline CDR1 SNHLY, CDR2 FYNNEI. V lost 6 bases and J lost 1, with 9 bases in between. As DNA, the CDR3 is TGTGCCAGCAGGGGCTACAAGAACACCGGGGAGCTGTTTTTT. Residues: CASRGYKNTGELFF.

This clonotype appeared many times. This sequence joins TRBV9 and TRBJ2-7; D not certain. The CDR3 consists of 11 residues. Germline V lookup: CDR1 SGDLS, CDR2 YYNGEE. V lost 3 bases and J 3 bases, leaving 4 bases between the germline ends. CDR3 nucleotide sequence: TGTGCCAGCAGCGCCGGCTACGAGCAGTACTTC. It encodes CASSAGYEQYF.

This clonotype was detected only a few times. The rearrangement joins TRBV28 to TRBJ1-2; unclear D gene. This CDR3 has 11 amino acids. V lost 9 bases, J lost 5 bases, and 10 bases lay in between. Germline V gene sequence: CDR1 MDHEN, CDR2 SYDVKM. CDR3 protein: CASFFSYGYTF. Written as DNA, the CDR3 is TGTGCCAGTTTCTTTTCGTATGGCTACACCTTC.

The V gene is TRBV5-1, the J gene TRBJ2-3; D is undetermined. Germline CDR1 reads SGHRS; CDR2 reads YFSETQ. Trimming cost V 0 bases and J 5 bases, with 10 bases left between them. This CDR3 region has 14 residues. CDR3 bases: TGCGCCAGCAGCTTGGGGCCTAGTTTAGATACGCAGTATTTT. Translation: CASSLGPSLDTQYF.

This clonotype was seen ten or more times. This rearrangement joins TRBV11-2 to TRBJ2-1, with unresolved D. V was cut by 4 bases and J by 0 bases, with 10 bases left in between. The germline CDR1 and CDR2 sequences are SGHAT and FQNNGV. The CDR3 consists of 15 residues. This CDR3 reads CASSSLGGSYNEQFF. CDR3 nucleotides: TGTGCCAGCAGCTCCCTTGGTGGCTCCTACAATGAGCAGTTCTTC.

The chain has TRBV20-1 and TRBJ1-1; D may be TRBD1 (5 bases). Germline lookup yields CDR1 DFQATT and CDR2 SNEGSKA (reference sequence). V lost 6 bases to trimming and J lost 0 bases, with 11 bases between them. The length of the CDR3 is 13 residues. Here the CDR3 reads CSAIGTLNTEAFF. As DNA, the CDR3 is TGCAGTGCGATCGGGACGTTGAACACTGAAGCTTTCTTT.

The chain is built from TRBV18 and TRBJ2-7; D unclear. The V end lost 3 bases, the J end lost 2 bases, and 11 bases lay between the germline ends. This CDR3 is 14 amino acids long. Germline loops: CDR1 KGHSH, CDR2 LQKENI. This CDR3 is CASSPGRRTYEQYF. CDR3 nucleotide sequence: TGTGCCAGCTCACCTGGCAGGCGAACCTACGAGCAGTACTTC.

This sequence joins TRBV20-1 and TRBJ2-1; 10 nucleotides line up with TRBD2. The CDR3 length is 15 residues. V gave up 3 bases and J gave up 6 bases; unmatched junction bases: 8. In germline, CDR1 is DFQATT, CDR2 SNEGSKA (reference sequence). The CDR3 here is CSASAELAGFNEQFF. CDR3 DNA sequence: TGCAGTGCTAGTGCGGAACTAGCGGGATTCAATGAGCAGTTCTTC.

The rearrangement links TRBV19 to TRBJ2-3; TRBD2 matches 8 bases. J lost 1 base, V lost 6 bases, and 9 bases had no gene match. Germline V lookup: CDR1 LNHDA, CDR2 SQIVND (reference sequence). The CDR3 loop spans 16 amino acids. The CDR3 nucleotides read TGTGCCAGTAGCCTCCGGATTAGCGGGGGCACAGATACGCAGTATTTT. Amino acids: CASSLRISGGTDTQYF. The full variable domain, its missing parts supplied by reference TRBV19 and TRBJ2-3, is DGGITQSPKYLFRKEGQNVTLSCEQNLNHDAMYWYRQDPGQGLRLIYYSQIVNDFQKGDIAEGYSVSREKKESFPLTVTSAQKNPTAFYLCASSLRISGGTDTQYFGPGTRLTVL.

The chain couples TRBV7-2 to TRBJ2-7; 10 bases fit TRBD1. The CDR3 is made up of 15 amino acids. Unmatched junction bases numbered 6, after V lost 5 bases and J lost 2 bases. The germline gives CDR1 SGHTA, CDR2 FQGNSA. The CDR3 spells CASSIPGQGTYEQYF. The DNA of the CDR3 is TGTGCCAGCAGCATACCGGGACAGGGGACCTACGAGCAGTACTTC.

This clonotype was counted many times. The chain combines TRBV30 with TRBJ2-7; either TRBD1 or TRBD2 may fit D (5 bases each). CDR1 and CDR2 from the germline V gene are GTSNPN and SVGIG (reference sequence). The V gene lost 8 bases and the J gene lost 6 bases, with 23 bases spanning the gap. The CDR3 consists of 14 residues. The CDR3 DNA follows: TGTGCCGGGGAGCCCCGGGACGGGGTAGGCGAGCAGTACTTC. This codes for CAGEPRDGVGEQYF.

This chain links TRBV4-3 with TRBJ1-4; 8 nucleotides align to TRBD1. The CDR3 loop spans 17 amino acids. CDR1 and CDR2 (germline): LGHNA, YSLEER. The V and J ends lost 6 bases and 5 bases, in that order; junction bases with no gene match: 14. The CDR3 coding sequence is TGCGCCAGCAGAGGACCAATTGGACAGGGACCGAATGAAAAACTGTTTTTT. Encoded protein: CASRGPIGQGPNEKLFF.

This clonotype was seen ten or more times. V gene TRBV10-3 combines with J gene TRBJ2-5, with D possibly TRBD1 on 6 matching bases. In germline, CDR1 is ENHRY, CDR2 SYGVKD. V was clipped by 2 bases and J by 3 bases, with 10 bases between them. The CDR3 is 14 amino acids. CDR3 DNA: TGTGCCATCAGTGAGCGCGGACAGAAAGAGACCCAGTACTTC. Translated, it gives CAISERGQKETQYF.

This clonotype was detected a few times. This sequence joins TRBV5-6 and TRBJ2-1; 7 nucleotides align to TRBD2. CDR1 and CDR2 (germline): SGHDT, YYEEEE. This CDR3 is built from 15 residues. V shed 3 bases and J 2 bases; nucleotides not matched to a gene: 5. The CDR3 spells CASSSERGAYNEQFF. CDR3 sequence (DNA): TGTGCCAGCAGCTCAGAGCGGGGAGCCTACAATGAGCAGTTCTTC.

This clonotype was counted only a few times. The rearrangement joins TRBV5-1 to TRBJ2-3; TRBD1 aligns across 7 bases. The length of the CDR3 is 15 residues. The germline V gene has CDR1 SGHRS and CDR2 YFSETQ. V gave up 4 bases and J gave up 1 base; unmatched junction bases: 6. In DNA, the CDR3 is TGCGCCAGCAGCACTACAGGGGAAGGCACAGATACGCAGTATTTT. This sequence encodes CASSTTGEGTDTQYF. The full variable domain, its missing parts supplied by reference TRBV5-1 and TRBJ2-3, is KAGVTQTPRYLIKTRGQQVTLSCSPISGHRSVSWYQQTPGQGLQFLFEYFSETQRNKGNFPGRFSGRQFSNSRSEMNVSTLELGDSALYLCASSTTGEGTDTQYFGPGTRLTVL.

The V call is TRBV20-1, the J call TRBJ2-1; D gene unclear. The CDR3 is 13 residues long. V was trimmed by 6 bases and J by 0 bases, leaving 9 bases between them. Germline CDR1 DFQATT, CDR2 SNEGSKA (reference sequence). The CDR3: CSASEDSYNEQFF. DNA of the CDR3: TGCAGTGCGTCGGAAGACTCCTACAATGAGCAGTTCTTC.

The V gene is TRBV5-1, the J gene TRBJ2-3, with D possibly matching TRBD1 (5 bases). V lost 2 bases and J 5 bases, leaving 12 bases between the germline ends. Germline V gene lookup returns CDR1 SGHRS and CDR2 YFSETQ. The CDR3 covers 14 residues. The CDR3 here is CASSFVAGKDTQYF. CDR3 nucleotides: TGCGCCAGCAGCTTTGTAGCAGGGAAAGATACGCAGTATTTT.

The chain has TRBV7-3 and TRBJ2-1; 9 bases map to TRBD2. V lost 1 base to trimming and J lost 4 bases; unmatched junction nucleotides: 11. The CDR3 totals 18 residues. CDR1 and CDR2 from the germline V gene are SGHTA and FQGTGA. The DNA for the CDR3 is TGTGCCAGCAGCTTAATCGGTCCTTCTAGCGGGGATTACAATGAGCAGTTCTTC. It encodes CASSLIGPSSGDYNEQFF. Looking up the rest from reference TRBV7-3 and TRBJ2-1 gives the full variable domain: GAGVSQTPSNKVTEKGKYVELRCDPISGHTALYWYRQSLGQGPEFLIYFQGTGAADDSGLPNDRFFAVRPEGSVSTLKIQRTERGDSAVYLCASSLIGPSSGDYNEQFFGPGTRLTVL.

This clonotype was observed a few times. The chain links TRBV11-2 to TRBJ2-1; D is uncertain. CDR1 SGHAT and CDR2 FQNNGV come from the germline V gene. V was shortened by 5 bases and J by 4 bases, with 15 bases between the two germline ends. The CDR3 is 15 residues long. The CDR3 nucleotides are TGTGCCAGCAGCCATCGAACGCCAAGGTACAATGAGCAGTTCTTC. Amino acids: CASSHRTPRYNEQFF. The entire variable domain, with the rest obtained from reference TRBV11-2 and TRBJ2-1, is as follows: EAGVAQSPRYKIIEKRQSVAFWCNPISGHATLYWYQQILGQGPKLLIQFQNNGVVDDSQLPKDRFSAERLKGVDSTLKIQPAKLEDSAVYLCASSHRTPRYNEQFFGPGTRLTVL.

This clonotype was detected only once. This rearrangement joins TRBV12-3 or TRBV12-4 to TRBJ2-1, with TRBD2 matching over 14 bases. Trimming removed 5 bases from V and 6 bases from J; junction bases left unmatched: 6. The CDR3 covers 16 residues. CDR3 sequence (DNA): TGTGCCAGCAGTCCGTCGGGACTAGCGGGAGTCAATGAGCAGTTCTTC. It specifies CASSPSGLAGVNEQFF.

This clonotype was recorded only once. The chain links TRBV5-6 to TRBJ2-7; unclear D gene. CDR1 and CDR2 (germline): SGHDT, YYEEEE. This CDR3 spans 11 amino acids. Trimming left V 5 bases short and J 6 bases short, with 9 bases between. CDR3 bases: TGTGCCAGCAGTCAGATGGCCGAGCAGTACTTC. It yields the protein CASSQMAEQYF.

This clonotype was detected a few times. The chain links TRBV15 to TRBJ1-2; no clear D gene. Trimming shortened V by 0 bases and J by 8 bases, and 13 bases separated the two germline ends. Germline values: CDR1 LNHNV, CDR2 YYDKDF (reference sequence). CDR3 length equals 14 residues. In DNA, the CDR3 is TGTGCCACCAGCAGAGATAAGGGCGGGAGCGGCTACACCTTC. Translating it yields CATSRDKGGSGYTF.

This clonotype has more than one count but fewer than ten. CDR3: CAISRLESTDTQYF. CDR3 nucleotide sequence: TGTGCCATCAGCCGACTGGAGAGCACAGATACGCAGTATTTT. The gene calls are TRBV10-3 and TRBJ2-3; no reliable D call. Germline loops: CDR1 ENHRY, CDR2 SYGVKD. This CDR3 region has 14 residues. V gave up 6 bases and J gave up 0 bases, with 10 bases separating them.

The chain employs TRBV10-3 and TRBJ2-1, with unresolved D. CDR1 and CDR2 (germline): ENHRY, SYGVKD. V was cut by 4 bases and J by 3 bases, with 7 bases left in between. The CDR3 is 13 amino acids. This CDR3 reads CAISGNGYNEQFF. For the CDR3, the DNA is TGTGCCATCAGTGGGAATGGCTACAATGAGCAGTTCTTC.

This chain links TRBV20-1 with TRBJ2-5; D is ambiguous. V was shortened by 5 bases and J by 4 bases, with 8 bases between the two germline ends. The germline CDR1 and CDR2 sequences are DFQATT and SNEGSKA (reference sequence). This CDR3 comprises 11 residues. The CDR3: CSASVGETQYF. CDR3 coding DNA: TGCAGTGCTTCAGTAGGAGAGACCCAGTACTTC.

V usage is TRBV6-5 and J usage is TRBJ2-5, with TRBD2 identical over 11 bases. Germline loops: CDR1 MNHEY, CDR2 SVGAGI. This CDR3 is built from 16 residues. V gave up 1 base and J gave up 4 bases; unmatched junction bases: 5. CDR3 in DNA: TGTGCCAGCAGTTACTTAGCGGGAGGGCCGGCAGAGACCCAGTACTTC. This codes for CASSYLAGGPAETQYF.